This T cell receptor (beta chain) emerged from a study of OX40 agonist ivuxolimab in advanced cancers. Study findings and constraints: Among some nonresponders, normalized T-cell clonal expansion was also low. CD4+ and CD8+ blood T cells expanded clonally by week 6 at 0.1 to 3.0 mg/kg.

Autoimmune disease history or systemic immunosuppression led to patient exclusion. The repertoire was sequenced with immunoSEQ multiplex PCR; TCRdb's copy has only in-frame clones and lacks some. The sample yields tens of thousands of clones, about 89% seen once. With respect to this clone: Antigen: not known.

The sample consisted of CD4+ or CD8+ T cells sorted from blood, taken in a trial of the OX40 agonist ivuxolimab. The TCR originated in an adult with an advanced solid tumor such as melanoma, head and neck, liver or kidney cancer.

CDR3 amino acids: CASSQTSGPYEQYF. CDR3 DNA sequence: TGTGCCAGCTCACAAACTAGCGGCCCCTACGAGCAGTACTTC. V usage is TRBV18 and J usage is TRBJ2-7; 8 bases match TRBD2. Germline assignment: CDR1 KGHSH and CDR2 LQKENI. The CDR3 is 14 amino acids. Germline trimming cut 4 bases from V and 2 bases from J; bases unmatched to any gene: 4.